This T cell receptor beta chain was retrieved from a study of T-cell memory formation after mild COVID-19 (dated by TCRdb to the early 2020s). With regard to the full study: TCR sequence clusters from the two donors were largely donor specific. In a couple of donors, T-cell clones that expanded and contracted after mild COVID-19 were tracked by sequencing TCRalpha and TCRbeta repertoires over time. The cohort was made up of two young adult volunteers, one female and one male, who were previously healthy.

Paper-wide results and their limitations: Clones that contracted from day 15 to 85 showed balanced CD4/CD8 phenotypes, whereas a second wave of clones that expanded from day 15 to 37 leaned towards CD4+. The study included only a couple of mild cases, and larger cohorts that include severe cases with pre-infection samples were judged to be necessary. Some responding clones were found in pre-infection memory, which suggests that pre-existing cross-reactive memory T cells took part in the SARS-CoV-2 response. SARS-CoV-2 specificity was not confirmed for the second-wave clones peaking on day 37. Contracting CD4+ clones were located mainly in the CM and EM memory subsets, whereas CD8+ clones were found to be enriched in EMRA.

A remark on this clonotype: Its antigen specificity is not known. The input lacks base qualities; no much larger clone sits a single base away.

Germline trimming amounts to 5 bases on V and 6 bases on J, with 6 as the count of junction bases outside the gene matches. The CDR3 sequence holds 14 residues, the cysteine and phenylalanine included. Just CDR3 DNA is preserved here, 42 bases in frame from base 1. Reading the germline V gene (reference sequence) gives CDR1 DFQATT and CDR2 SNEGSKA. TCRdb lists the instrument as Illumina NovaSeq 6000. Using 5'RACE with constant-segment primers, TCRalpha and TCRbeta cDNA libraries were constructed, with sample barcodes and unique molecular identifiers added in the process. Trizol reagent was used to extract RNA from every sample. Library amplification was performed in two PCR steps, and a second sample barcode and Illumina TruSeq adapters were introduced in the second step. The libraries were sequenced on an Illumina NovaSeq using 2 x 150 bp paired-end reads. As for the original processing: Reads were demultiplexed and collapsed into UMI-guided consensus sequences with migec v1.2.7. Using mixcr v2.1.11, UMI consensuses were aligned to TRA and TRB V and J templates and then assembled into clonotypes. Clonotypes were classified as expanded or contracted when called significant by both edgeR and NoisET, with noise models trained on biological replicates. For edgeR calls, a false discovery rate-adjusted p below 0.01 and a log2 fold-change threshold of 1 were applied. PCA with hierarchical clustering of max-normalized trajectories of the 1000 most abundant clonotypes was used as exploratory dynamics analysis. Each responding clone was given a CD4 or CD8 phenotype based on the CD4+ and CD8+ repertoires, which had been sequenced separately. In-frame beta chains were kept once TCRdb had trimmed the public reads at Q25 with fastp and called clones with MiXCR. One record per CDR3 amino acid sequence lists the most common genes and DNA. It is TCRdb's table, rather than the study itself, that gives the V and J calls and clone size. Within this sample are more than 250,000 distinct CDR3 sequences, with under 20% of them counted one time only. The ten largest make up 23% of the sample.

PBMCs were isolated by Ficoll-Paque density gradient centrifugation. The rearranged segments are TRBV20-1 and TRBJ1-4; TRBD1 lines up with 10 middle nucleotides. The TCR originated in a young man who had mild COVID-19 (a few samples of this study predate the infection). The sample titles of this study are shuffled in the database, so cell type and time point are left out; the donor was told from shared clones. Sample: PBMCs or a T cell subset sorted from them (not recorded which). The base sequence is TGCAGTGCTGGGGGACAGGGGACCGATGAAAAACTGTTTTTT. This gives the protein CSAGGQGTDEKLFF.